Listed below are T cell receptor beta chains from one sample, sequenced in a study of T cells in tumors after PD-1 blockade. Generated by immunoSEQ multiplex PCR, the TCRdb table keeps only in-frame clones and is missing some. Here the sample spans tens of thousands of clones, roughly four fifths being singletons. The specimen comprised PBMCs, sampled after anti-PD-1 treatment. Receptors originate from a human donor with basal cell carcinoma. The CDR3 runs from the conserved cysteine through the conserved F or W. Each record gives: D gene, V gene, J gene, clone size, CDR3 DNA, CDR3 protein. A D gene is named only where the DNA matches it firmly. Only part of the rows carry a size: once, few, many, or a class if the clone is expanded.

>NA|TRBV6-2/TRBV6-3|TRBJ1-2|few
TGTGCCAGCAGTTCCACCGGGACGGACTTTTCTAACTATGGCTACACCTTC
CASSSTGTDFSNYGYTF
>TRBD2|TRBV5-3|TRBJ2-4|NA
TGTGCCAGAAGCTTGGTGAGACTAGCGGGGACTATAGCCAAAAACATTCAGTACTTC
CARSLVRLAGTIAKNIQYF
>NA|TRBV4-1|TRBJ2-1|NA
TGCGCCAGCAGCCGTACCCCTTGGGGGGCCGGGTTCTTC
CASSRTPWGAGFF
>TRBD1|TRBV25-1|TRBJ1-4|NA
TGTGCCAGCAGTCCGCGGACAGGGGAAAAACTGTTTTTT
CASSPRTGEKLFF
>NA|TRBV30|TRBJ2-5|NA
TGTGCCTGGAGTGTGAGCGATACCCAGTACTTC
CAWSVSDTQYF
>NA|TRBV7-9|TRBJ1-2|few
TGTGCCAGCAGCATCCAACCCTATGGCTACACCTTC
CASSIQPYGYTF
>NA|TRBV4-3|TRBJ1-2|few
TGCGCCAGCAGCCAAGGACAGGTCATTAACTATGGCTACACCTTC
CASSQGQVINYGYTF
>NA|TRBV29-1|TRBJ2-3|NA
TGCAGCGTTAGGGACAACACAGATACGCAGTATTTT
CSVRDNTDTQYF
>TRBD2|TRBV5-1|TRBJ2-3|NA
TGCGCCAGCAGCATCGGGACTAGCGGTGCTTCCGGTACGCAGTATTTT
CASSIGTSGASGTQYF
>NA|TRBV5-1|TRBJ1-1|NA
TGCGCCAGCAGAGGGGATATCCCTGAAGCTTTCTTT
CASRGDIPEAFF
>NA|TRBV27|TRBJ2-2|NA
TGTGCCAGCAGTTATAGGGGAGACACCGGGGAGCTGTTTTTT
CASSYRGDTGELFF
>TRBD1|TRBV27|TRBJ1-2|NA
TGTGCCAGCAGACCCGGACAGGGCTATGGCTACACCTTC
CASRPGQGYGYTF
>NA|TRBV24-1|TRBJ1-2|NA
TGTGCCACCAGTGAATCGGACAGAAGCTACACCTTC
CATSESDRSYTF
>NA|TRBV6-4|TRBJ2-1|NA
TGTGCCAGCAGTGACTCTACTACATCCTACAATGAGCAGTTCTTC
CASSDSTTSYNEQFF
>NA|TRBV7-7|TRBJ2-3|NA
TGTGCTAGCAGCTTAGGAGCGGGCTACAGCACAGATACGCAGTATTTT
CASSLGAGYSTDTQYF
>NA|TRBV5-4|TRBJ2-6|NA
TGTGCCAGCAGGAGGGGGGGAGACTCTGGGGCCAACGTCCTGACTTTC
CASRRGGDSGANVLTF
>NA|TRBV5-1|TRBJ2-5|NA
TGCGCCAGCAGCTTGGGGTGGGAGGAGACCCAGTACTTC
CASSLGWEETQYF
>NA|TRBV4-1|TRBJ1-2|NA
TGCGCCAGCAGCCAAGATAGGGGAGTGGGGTATGGCTACACCTTC
CASSQDRGVGYGYTF
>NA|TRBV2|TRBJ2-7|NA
TGTGCCAGCAGTCAATCGGGAGAGCAGTACTTC
CASSQSGEQYF
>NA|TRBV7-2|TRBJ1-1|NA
TGTGCCAGCACCTCTGGGGAGGTCTCCAACACTGAAGCTTTCTTT
CASTSGEVSNTEAFF
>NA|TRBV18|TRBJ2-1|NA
TGTGCCAGCTCCGGGACGGATTACAATGAGCAGTTCTTC
CASSGTDYNEQFF
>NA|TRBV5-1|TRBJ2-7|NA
TGCGCCAGCAGCTTGGACGGTGACTACGAGCAGTACTTC
CASSLDGDYEQYF
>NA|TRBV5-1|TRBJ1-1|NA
TGCGCCAGCAGAACAGGGACCATGAACACTGAAGCTTTCTTT
CASRTGTMNTEAFF
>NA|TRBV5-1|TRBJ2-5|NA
TGCGCCAGCAGCCTGATCCAAGAGACCCAGTACTTC
CASSLIQETQYF